Listed below are T cell receptor beta chains from one sample, sequenced in a study of blood T cell repertoires in COVID-19. Generated by immunoSEQ multiplex PCR, the TCRdb table keeps only in-frame clones and is missing some. The sample includes hundreds of thousands of clones, around 82% seen only once; the top ten take over 3.5%. The sample comprised peripheral blood. Receptors were obtained from a woman between 65 and 79 years old with acute or convalescent COVID-19. The CDR3 runs from the conserved cysteine through the conserved F or W. D genes are given only for firm matches. Where a row states a size, it is once, few, many or the class of an expanded clone; other rows omit it.

J gene: TRBJ2-7
clone size: -
V gene: TRBV28
CDR3 length: 15
D gene: TRBD1
CDR3 DNA: TGTGCCAGCAGTCGATCCGGGACAGGGGGCTACGAGCAGTACTTC
CDR3 protein: CASSRSGTGGYEQYF

J gene: TRBJ1-5
clone size: -
V gene: TRBV19
CDR3 length: 14
D gene: -
CDR3 DNA: TGTGCCAGTAGTATTGTGGGGGCAGGGCAGCCCCAGCATTTT
CDR3 protein: CASSIVGAGQPQHF

J gene: TRBJ1-2
clone size: -
V gene: TRBV27
CDR3 length: 17
D gene: TRBD1
CDR3 DNA: TGTGCCAGCAGTTTATCAGGCCCCGGGACAGGGAACTATGGCTACACCTTC
CDR3 protein: CASSLSGPGTGNYGYTF

J gene: TRBJ1-4
clone size: -
V gene: TRBV29-1
CDR3 length: 12
D gene: -
CDR3 DNA: TGCAGCGCAGGAGCAACTAATGAAAAACTGTTTTTT
CDR3 protein: CSAGATNEKLFF

J gene: TRBJ1-1
clone size: once
V gene: TRBV5-8
CDR3 length: 14
D gene: -
CDR3 DNA: TGTGCCAGCAGCTTAGAGGGTGGGAACACTGAAGCTTTCTTT
CDR3 protein: CASSLEGGNTEAFF

J gene: TRBJ2-1
clone size: -
V gene: TRBV5-6
CDR3 length: 17
D gene: TRBD2
CDR3 DNA: TGTGCCAGCAGCTTTGACCGGACTAGCGGGGGATACAATGAGCAGTTCTTC
CDR3 protein: CASSFDRTSGGYNEQFF

J gene: TRBJ1-6
clone size: few
V gene: TRBV18
CDR3 length: 16
D gene: -
CDR3 DNA: TGTGCCAGCTCACTGGCATCGCCCCTCGATAATTCACCCCTCCACTTT
CDR3 protein: CASSLASPLDNSPLHF

J gene: TRBJ1-1
clone size: -
V gene: TRBV6-6
CDR3 length: 15
D gene: -
CDR3 DNA: TGTGCCAGCAGACCCCCGCGACAAATCATTACTGAAGCTTTCTTT
CDR3 protein: CASRPPRQIITEAFF

J gene: TRBJ1-2
clone size: -
V gene: TRBV12-3/TRBV12-4
CDR3 length: 13
D gene: -
CDR3 DNA: TGTGCCAGCAGTTTGATCGGGGGGTATGGCTACACCTTC
CDR3 protein: CASSLIGGYGYTF

J gene: TRBJ1-1
clone size: -
V gene: TRBV7-2
CDR3 length: 13
D gene: -
CDR3 DNA: TGTGCCAGCAGCTCGACAGTGAACACTGAAGCTTTCTTT
CDR3 protein: CASSSTVNTEAFF

J gene: TRBJ1-6
clone size: many
V gene: TRBV30
CDR3 length: 13
D gene: TRBD1
CDR3 DNA: TGTGCCTGGAGTAAGGGGGCGGATTCACCCCTCCACTTT
CDR3 protein: CAWSKGADSPLHF

J gene: TRBJ1-5
clone size: -
V gene: TRBV28
CDR3 length: 14
D gene: -
CDR3 DNA: TGTGCCAGCAGTCCCAGGATTAGCAATCAGCCCCAGCATTTT
CDR3 protein: CASSPRISNQPQHF

J gene: TRBJ1-5
clone size: -
V gene: TRBV4-1
CDR3 length: 16
D gene: -
CDR3 DNA: TGCGCCAGCAGCCAAGATTGGCAAAATAGCAATCAGCCCCAGCATTTT
CDR3 protein: CASSQDWQNSNQPQHF

J gene: TRBJ1-5
clone size: few
V gene: TRBV28
CDR3 length: 15
D gene: -
CDR3 DNA: TGTGCCAGCAGTTTCGTATCAGGGGACAATCAGCCCCAGCATTTT
CDR3 protein: CASSFVSGDNQPQHF

J gene: TRBJ1-5
clone size: many
V gene: TRBV27
CDR3 length: 14
D gene: -
CDR3 DNA: TGTGCCAGCAGTTTGTCGGCAGGGGTTCAGCCCCAGCATTTT
CDR3 protein: CASSLSAGVQPQHF

J gene: TRBJ2-2
clone size: -
V gene: TRBV7-9
CDR3 length: 14
D gene: -
CDR3 DNA: TGTGCCAGCAGCCCCAGGGGGAACACCGGGGAGCTGTTTTTT
CDR3 protein: CASSPRGNTGELFF

J gene: TRBJ1-5
clone size: -
V gene: TRBV5-8
CDR3 length: 15
D gene: TRBD1
CDR3 DNA: TGTGCCAGCAGCTTACAGGGGGCGTCAAATCAGCCCCAGCATTTT
CDR3 protein: CASSLQGASNQPQHF

J gene: TRBJ1-6
clone size: -
V gene: TRBV7-9
CDR3 length: 15
D gene: -
CDR3 DNA: TGTGCCAGCAGCCTGCCGGGACTTCCGAATTCACCCCTCCACTTT
CDR3 protein: CASSLPGLPNSPLHF

J gene: TRBJ1-2
clone size: few
V gene: TRBV7-2
CDR3 length: 13
D gene: -
CDR3 DNA: TGTGCCAGCAGCTCCCTCATTCTAGGCGGCTACACCTTC
CDR3 protein: CASSSLILGGYTF

J gene: TRBJ1-1
clone size: -
V gene: TRBV6-1
CDR3 length: 14
D gene: -
CDR3 DNA: TGTGCCAGCAGTGAAGCCCGGTTGAACACTGAAGCTTTCTTT
CDR3 protein: CASSEARLNTEAFF

J gene: TRBJ2-7
clone size: -
V gene: TRBV11-2
CDR3 length: 15
D gene: TRBD1
CDR3 DNA: TGTGCCAGCAGCGCCCCAGCGACAGGGAAAGGCGAGCAGTACTTC
CDR3 protein: CASSAPATGKGEQYF

J gene: TRBJ2-1
clone size: -
V gene: TRBV7-2
CDR3 length: 15
D gene: TRBD1
CDR3 DNA: TGTGCCAGCAGCTCGACCGGGACAGGGGGCAATGAGCAGTTCTTC
CDR3 protein: CASSSTGTGGNEQFF

J gene: TRBJ2-3
clone size: few
V gene: TRBV6-6
CDR3 length: 11
D gene: -
CDR3 DNA: TGTGCCAGCAGTACTCGGGATACGCAGTATTTT
CDR3 protein: CASSTRDTQYF

J gene: TRBJ2-1
clone size: -
V gene: TRBV19
CDR3 length: 15
D gene: TRBD2
CDR3 DNA: TGTGCCAGTAGTATCCGGACTAGCGGCCCCAATGAGCAGTTCTTC
CDR3 protein: CASSIRTSGPNEQFF

J gene: TRBJ1-5
clone size: -
V gene: TRBV5-4
CDR3 length: 13
D gene: TRBD1
CDR3 DNA: TGTGCCAGCAGCCGGGACAGGGATCAGCCCCAGCATTTT
CDR3 protein: CASSRDRDQPQHF

J gene: TRBJ1-6
clone size: -
V gene: TRBV28
CDR3 length: 13
D gene: -
CDR3 DNA: TGTGCCAGCAGTTCCGGGGGAGATTCACCCCTCCACTTT
CDR3 protein: CASSSGGDSPLHF

J gene: TRBJ1-2
clone size: -
V gene: TRBV7-6
CDR3 length: 13
D gene: TRBD1
CDR3 DNA: TGTGCCAGCAGCCTAGGACAGGGATATGGCTACACCTTC
CDR3 protein: CASSLGQGYGYTF

J gene: TRBJ1-5
clone size: -
V gene: TRBV19
CDR3 length: 17
D gene: TRBD1
CDR3 DNA: TGTGCCAGTAGTCTCGCCGCTGGACAGGGGGGGAATCAGCCCCAGCATTTT
CDR3 protein: CASSLAAGQGGNQPQHF

J gene: TRBJ1-1
clone size: -
V gene: TRBV5-1
CDR3 length: 13
D gene: -
CDR3 DNA: TGCGCCAGCAAGAGCTCCCTGAACACTGAAGCTTTCTTT
CDR3 protein: CASKSSLNTEAFF

J gene: TRBJ2-2
clone size: -
V gene: TRBV7-2
CDR3 length: 15
D gene: TRBD1
CDR3 DNA: TGTGCCAGCAGCTTACAGGGACAGGGAATCGGGGAGCTGTTTTTT
CDR3 protein: CASSLQGQGIGELFF

J gene: TRBJ1-1
clone size: -
V gene: TRBV28
CDR3 length: 15
D gene: TRBD1
CDR3 DNA: TGTGCCAGCAGTCCAGGGACAGGATCGGACACTGAAGCTTTCTTT
CDR3 protein: CASSPGTGSDTEAFF

J gene: TRBJ1-2
clone size: -
V gene: TRBV4-2
CDR3 length: 16
D gene: -
CDR3 DNA: TGTGCCAGCAGCGCCCCCGGGACTTGGGTAGGCTATGGCTACACCTTC
CDR3 protein: CASSAPGTWVGYGYTF

J gene: TRBJ1-3
clone size: -
V gene: TRBV30
CDR3 length: 15
D gene: TRBD1
CDR3 DNA: TGTGCCTGGAGTGTAGACAGGGTTGGAATAAACACCATATATTTT
CDR3 protein: CAWSVDRVGINTIYF

J gene: TRBJ1-2
clone size: -
V gene: TRBV19
CDR3 length: 13
D gene: TRBD1
CDR3 DNA: TGTGCCAGTCGCGGACAGGGGGTTTATGGCTACACCTTC
CDR3 protein: CASRGQGVYGYTF

J gene: TRBJ1-2
clone size: -
V gene: TRBV4-1
CDR3 length: 15
D gene: -
CDR3 DNA: TGCGCCAGCAGCCAAGAGGAGGCATTTGCCCGTGGCTACACCTTC
CDR3 protein: CASSQEEAFARGYTF

J gene: TRBJ1-6
clone size: -
V gene: TRBV19
CDR3 length: 17
D gene: -
CDR3 DNA: TGTGCCAGTAGTATTTTGGGAGTCGGAAACTATAATTCACCCCTCCACTTT
CDR3 protein: CASSILGVGNYNSPLHF

J gene: TRBJ1-2
clone size: -
V gene: TRBV19
CDR3 length: 15
D gene: -
CDR3 DNA: TGTGCCAGTAGTATTAACAGGCTAAGGGACTATGGCTACACCTTC
CDR3 protein: CASSINRLRDYGYTF

J gene: TRBJ1-3
clone size: -
V gene: TRBV21-1
CDR3 length: 16
D gene: -
CDR3 DNA: TGTGCCAGCAGCAAAGCCGACACAAATCTTGGAAACACCATATATTTT
CDR3 protein: CASSKADTNLGNTIYF

J gene: TRBJ2-5
clone size: -
V gene: TRBV15
CDR3 length: 14
D gene: TRBD2
CDR3 DNA: TGTGCCACCAGCATGCGGGGGGGCAGTGAGACCCAGTACTTC
CDR3 protein: CATSMRGGSETQYF

J gene: TRBJ1-2
clone size: -
V gene: TRBV4-3
CDR3 length: 18
D gene: TRBD1
CDR3 DNA: TGCGCCAGCAGCCAAGATCGGACAGGGAGTAAATTAGGCTATGGCTACACCTTC
CDR3 protein: CASSQDRTGSKLGYGYTF

J gene: TRBJ1-6
clone size: -
V gene: TRBV5-6
CDR3 length: 16
D gene: -
CDR3 DNA: TGTGCCAGCAGCTTTCAGGGCCCTGAACATAATTCACCCCTCCACTTT
CDR3 protein: CASSFQGPEHNSPLHF

J gene: TRBJ1-1
clone size: -
V gene: TRBV7-6
CDR3 length: 14
D gene: TRBD1
CDR3 DNA: TGTGCCAGCAGCCCCCGGACAGGGGGCACTGAAGCTTTCTTT
CDR3 protein: CASSPRTGGTEAFF

J gene: TRBJ2-3
clone size: -
V gene: TRBV4-2
CDR3 length: 17
D gene: -
CDR3 DNA: TGTGCCAGCAGCCATTCGCCTGGGCAGAGAAGCACAGATACGCAGTATTTT
CDR3 protein: CASSHSPGQRSTDTQYF

J gene: TRBJ1-2
clone size: few
V gene: TRBV6-5
CDR3 length: 15
D gene: TRBD1
CDR3 DNA: TGTGCCAGCAGTCTTCAACAGGGGGCCCTCTATGGCTACACCTTC
CDR3 protein: CASSLQQGALYGYTF

J gene: TRBJ1-5
clone size: -
V gene: TRBV7-9
CDR3 length: 14
D gene: -
CDR3 DNA: TGTGCCAGCAGCTCACAGGGAGTAAATCAGCCCCAGCATTTT
CDR3 protein: CASSSQGVNQPQHF

J gene: TRBJ2-1
clone size: -
V gene: TRBV6-1
CDR3 length: 15
D gene: -
CDR3 DNA: TGTGCCAGCAGTGAAGGATGGGCAGGGGCCAATGAGCAGTTCTTC
CDR3 protein: CASSEGWAGANEQFF

J gene: TRBJ2-5
clone size: -
V gene: TRBV6-1
CDR3 length: 19
D gene: TRBD2
CDR3 DNA: TGTGCCAGCAGTGCATTCCGAGGGGAATTAGCGGGCTTCCAAGAGACCCAGTACTTC
CDR3 protein: CASSAFRGELAGFQETQYF

J gene: TRBJ1-4
clone size: -
V gene: TRBV19
CDR3 length: 17
D gene: -
CDR3 DNA: TGTGCCAGTAGTATAGAGGGGGCCGTTCCCATGAATGAAAAACTGTTTTTT
CDR3 protein: CASSIEGAVPMNEKLFF